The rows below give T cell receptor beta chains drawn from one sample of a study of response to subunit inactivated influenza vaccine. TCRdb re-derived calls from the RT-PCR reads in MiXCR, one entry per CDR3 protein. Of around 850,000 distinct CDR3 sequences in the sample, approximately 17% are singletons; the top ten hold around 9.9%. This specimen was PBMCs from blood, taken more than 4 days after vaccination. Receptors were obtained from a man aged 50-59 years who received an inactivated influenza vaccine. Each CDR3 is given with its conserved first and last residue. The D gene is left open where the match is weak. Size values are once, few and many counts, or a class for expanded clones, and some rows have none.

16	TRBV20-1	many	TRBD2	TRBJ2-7	CSATDSGTSAAYEQYF	TGCAGTGCTACCGATTCCGGGACTAGCGCCGCCTACGAGCAGTACTTC
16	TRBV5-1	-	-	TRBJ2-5	CASSSRGTEGMETQYF	TGCGCCAGCAGCTCTCGGGGGACCGAGGGGATGGAGACCCAGTACTTC
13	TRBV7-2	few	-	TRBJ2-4	CASSPGMKNIQYF	TGTGCCAGCAGCCCCGGGATGAAAAACATTCAGTACTTC
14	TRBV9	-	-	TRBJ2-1	CASNVHPTYNEQFF	TGTGCCAGCAACGTACATCCGACGTACAATGAGCAGTTCTTC
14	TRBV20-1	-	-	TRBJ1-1	CSVRDPRGNTEAFF	TGCAGTGTTAGAGATCCGAGGGGGAACACTGAAGCTTTCTTT
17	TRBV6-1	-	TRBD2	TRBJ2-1	CASSSPGLAGAPNEQFF	TGTGCCAGCAGCTCTCCGGGACTAGCGGGGGCCCCAAATGAGCAGTTCTTC
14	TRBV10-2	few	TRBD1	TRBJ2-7	CASSKTGIPYEQYF	TGCGCCAGCAGCAAGACAGGGATTCCCTACGAGCAGTACTTC
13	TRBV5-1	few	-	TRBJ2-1	CASSMTRYNEQFF	TGCGCCAGCAGCATGACACGTTACAATGAGCAGTTCTTC
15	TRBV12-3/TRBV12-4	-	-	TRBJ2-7	CASSLEPNLPYEQYF	TGTGCCAGCAGTTTAGAACCGAACCTACCCTACGAGCAGTACTTC
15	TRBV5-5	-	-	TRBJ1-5	CASSLTLQGNQPQHF	TGTGCCAGCAGCTTAACCCTACAGGGTAATCAGCCCCAGCATTTT
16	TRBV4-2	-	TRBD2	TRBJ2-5	CASSQASGGGKETQYF	TGTGCCAGCAGCCAAGCTAGCGGGGGCGGGAAAGAGACCCAGTACTTC
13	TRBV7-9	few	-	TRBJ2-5	CASTGQNQETQYF	TGTGCCAGCACCGGACAGAACCAAGAGACCCAGTACTTC
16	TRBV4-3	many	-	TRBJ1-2	CASSQDLLGLGYGYTF	TGCGCCAGCAGCCAAGATCTGCTGGGACTTGGTTATGGCTACACCTTC
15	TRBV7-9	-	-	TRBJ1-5	CASSAGPLSNQPQHF	TGTGCCAGCAGCGCCGGGCCTCTAAGCAATCAGCCCCAGCATTTT
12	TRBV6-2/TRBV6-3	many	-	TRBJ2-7	CASSPSGFEQYF	TGTGCCAGCAGCCCCTCTGGTTTCGAGCAGTACTTC
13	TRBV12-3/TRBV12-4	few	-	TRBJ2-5	CASTWGVQETQYF	TGTGCCAGCACTTGGGGGGTACAAGAGACCCAGTACTTC
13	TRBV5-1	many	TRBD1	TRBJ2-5	CASSLDRVETQYF	TGTGCCAGCAGTTTAGACAGGGTTGAGACCCAGTACTTC
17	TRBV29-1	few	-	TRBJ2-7	CSVEPITARGSSYEQYF	TGCAGCGTTGAACCCATAACTGCACGGGGAAGCTCCTACGAGCAGTACTTC
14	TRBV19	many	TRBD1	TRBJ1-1	CASSPRQGNTEAFF	TGTGCCAGTAGTCCTCGACAGGGGAACACTGAAGCTTTCTTT
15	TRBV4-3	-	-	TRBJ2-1	CASSQAAPPVNEQFF	TGCGCCAGCAGCCAAGCAGCCCCCCCCGTCAATGAGCAGTTCTTC
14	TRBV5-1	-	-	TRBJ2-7	CASRRQPEPYEQYF	TGCGCCAGCAGGAGACAGCCTGAACCCTACGAGCAGTACTTC
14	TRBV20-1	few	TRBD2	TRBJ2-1	CSARGLAGVIEQFF	TGCAGTGCTAGAGGACTAGCGGGAGTAATCGAGCAGTTCTTC
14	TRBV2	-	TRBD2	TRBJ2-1	CASRGLAGVGEQFF	TGTGCCAGCAGAGGGCTAGCGGGAGTCGGTGAGCAGTTCTTC
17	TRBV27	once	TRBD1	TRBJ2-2	CASSLGGPGGNTGELFF	TGTGCCAGCAGTTTAGGGGGACCAGGGGGCAACACCGGGGAGCTGTTTTTT
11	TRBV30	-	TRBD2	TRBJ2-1	CAWALAEEQFF	TGTGCCTGGGCACTAGCGGAGGAGCAGTTCTTC
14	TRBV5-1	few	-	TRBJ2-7	CASSLEQGRDEQYF	TGCGCCAGCAGCTTGGAACAGGGGCGGGATGAGCAGTACTTC
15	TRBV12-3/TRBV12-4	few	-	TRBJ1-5	CASSLLAGVGQPQHF	TGTGCCAGCAGTTTACTGGCAGGGGTTGGTCAGCCCCAGCATTTT
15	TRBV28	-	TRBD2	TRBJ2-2	CASRLAGVRTGELFF	TGTGCCAGCAGATTAGCGGGAGTAAGGACCGGGGAGCTGTTTTTT
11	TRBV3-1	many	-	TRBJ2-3	CASSRGDTQYF	TGTGCCAGCAGCCGGGGTGATACGCAGTATTTT
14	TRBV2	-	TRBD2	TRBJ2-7	CASSGTSEPYEQYF	TGTGCCAGCAGTGGGACTAGCGAGCCCTACGAGCAGTACTTC
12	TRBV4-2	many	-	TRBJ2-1	CASSQVLREQFF	TGTGCCAGCAGCCAAGTATTACGGGAGCAGTTCTTC
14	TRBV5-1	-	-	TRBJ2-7	CASSERYYSYEQYF	TGCGCCAGCAGCGAGCGGTATTACTCCTACGAGCAGTACTTC
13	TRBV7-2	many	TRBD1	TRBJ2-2	CASSRNRGGELFF	TGTGCCAGCAGCCGCAACAGGGGTGGGGAGCTGTTTTTT
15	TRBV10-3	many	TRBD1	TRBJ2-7	CAIREGQGATYEQYF	TGTGCCATCAGGGAAGGACAGGGGGCGACCTACGAGCAGTACTTC
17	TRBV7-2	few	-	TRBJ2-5	CASSQSRGGRIQETQYF	TGTGCCAGCAGCCAAAGTCGGGGCGGACGAATACAAGAGACCCAGTACTTC
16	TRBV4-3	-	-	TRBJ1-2	CASSQEHREPNYGYTF	TGCGCCAGCAGCCAAGAACACAGGGAGCCGAACTATGGCTACACCTTC
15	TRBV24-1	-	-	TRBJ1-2	CATSDSRTANYGYTF	TGTGCCACCAGTGACTCCAGGACGGCTAACTATGGCTACACCTTC
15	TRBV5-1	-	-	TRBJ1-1	CASRTYDTLNTEAFF	TGCGCCAGCAGAACTTATGACACTTTGAACACTGAAGCTTTCTTT
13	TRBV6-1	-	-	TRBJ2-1	CASSEIVGTQKFF	TGTGCCAGCAGTGAGATTGTCGGAACACAGAAGTTCTTC
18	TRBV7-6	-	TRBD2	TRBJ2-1	CASSFRPRGAGRYNEQFF	TGTGCCAGCAGCTTTCGGCCGCGGGGGGCCGGACGATACAATGAGCAGTTCTTC
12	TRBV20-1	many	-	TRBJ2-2	CSARTGTGELFF	TGCAGTGCTAGGACGGGCACCGGGGAGCTGTTTTTT
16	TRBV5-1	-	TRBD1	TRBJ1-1	CASSLGGYKRTGEAFF	TGCGCCAGCAGCTTGGGGGGGTATAAACGGACAGGTGAAGCTTTCTTT
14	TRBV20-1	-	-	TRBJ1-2	CSALSGGSLQGYTF	TGCAGTGCCCTTAGCGGGGGATCTTTGCAGGGCTACACCTTC
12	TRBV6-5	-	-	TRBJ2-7	CATGQSYYEQYF	TGTGCCACCGGACAGAGTTACTACGAGCAGTACTTC
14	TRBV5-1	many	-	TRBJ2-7	CASSLAHSSYEQYF	TGCGCCAGCAGCTTGGCGCACAGCAGCTACGAGCAGTACTTC
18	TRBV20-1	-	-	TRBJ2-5	CTARWDDLERWYQETQYF	TGCACTGCTAGATGGGATGATCTCGAAAGGTGGTACCAAGAGACCCAGTACTTC
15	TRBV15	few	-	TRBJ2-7	CATSRDPGDRYEQYF	TGTGCCACCAGCAGAGATCCGGGGGACCGGTACGAGCAGTACTTC
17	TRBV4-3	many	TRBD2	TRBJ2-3	CASSQGASGFSTDTQYF	TGCGCCAGCAGCCAAGGGGCTAGCGGTTTTAGCACAGATACGCAGTATTTT
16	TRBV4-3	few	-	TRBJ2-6	CASSQDISSGANVLTF	TGCGCCAGCAGCCAAGATATCAGCTCTGGGGCCAACGTCCTGACTTTC
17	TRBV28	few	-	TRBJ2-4	CASSPLNLELAKNIQYF	TGTGCCAGCAGCCCATTAAACCTAGAGCTAGCCAAAAACATTCAGTACTTC
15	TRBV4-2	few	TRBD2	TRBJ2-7	CASSQLSGGAREQYF	TGTGCCAGCAGCCAACTTAGCGGGGGGGCTCGAGAGCAGTACTTC
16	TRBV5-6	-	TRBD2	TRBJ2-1	CASSAGLAGGPSEQFF	TGTGCCAGCAGCGCCGGACTAGCGGGGGGGCCTAGTGAGCAGTTCTTC
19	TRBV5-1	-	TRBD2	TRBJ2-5	CASSFFGTSGPYGLETQYF	TGCGCCAGCAGCTTCTTTGGGACTAGCGGACCCTACGGGTTGGAGACCCAGTACTTC
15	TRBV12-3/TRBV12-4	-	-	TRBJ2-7	CASSFSVGVSYEQYF	TGTGCCAGCAGTTTTTCCGTGGGGGTGAGTTACGAGCAGTACTTC
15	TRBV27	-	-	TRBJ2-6	CASSFVGAGANVLTF	TGTGCCAGCAGTTTTGTCGGGGCTGGGGCCAACGTCCTGACTTTC
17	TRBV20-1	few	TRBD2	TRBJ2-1	CSASGVAGGRGYNEQFF	TGCAGTGCTAGTGGGGTAGCGGGGGGGCGGGGCTACAATGAGCAGTTCTTC
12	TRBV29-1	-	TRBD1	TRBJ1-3	CSAGGGGNTIYF	TGCAGCGCAGGGGGCGGTGGAAACACCATATATTTT
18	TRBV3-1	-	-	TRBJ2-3	CASSQIYSLWDTTDTQYF	TGTGCCAGCAGCCAAATCTACTCCTTGTGGGATACCACAGATACGCAGTATTTT